This is a list of T cell receptor beta chains from one sample in a study of CD8 T cells in ankylosing spondylitis. TCRdb re-analysed the 5' RACE reads in MiXCR, keeping a single row per CDR3 protein. The sample holds approximately 400,000 distinct CDR3 sequences; roughly 27% are singletons and the top ten take approximately 1%. The sequencing input was blood, either unsorted or a sorted T cell fraction (not recorded which). Receptor source: a male donor with ankylosing spondylitis. Both conserved end residues are part of each CDR3. The order of the fields is D gene, V gene, J gene, clone size, CDR3 protein, CDR3 DNA. D genes are given only for firm matches. Clone size is shown for a subset of rows, as once, few, many or a class of expanded clone.

D: NA
V: TRBV5-1
J: TRBJ2-3
size: few
CDR3: CASSPGGTASTDTQYF
DNA: TGCGCCAGCAGCCCCGGAGGGACGGCGAGCACAGATACGCAGTATTTT

D: NA
V: TRBV20-1
J: TRBJ2-7
size: NA
CDR3: CSAERTVLSYEQYF
DNA: TGCAGTGCTGAAAGGACTGTACTCTCCTACGAGCAGTACTTC

D: NA
V: TRBV25-1
J: TRBJ2-2
size: NA
CDR3: CASGGPTGGVGELFF
DNA: TGTGCCAGCGGGGGCCCCACCGGGGGAGTCGGGGAGCTGTTTTTT

D: NA
V: TRBV20-1
J: TRBJ2-5
size: NA
CDR3: CSASPQGTETQYF
DNA: TGCAGTGCTAGTCCACAGGGTACGGAGACCCAGTACTTC

D: NA
V: TRBV24-1
J: TRBJ1-2
size: few
CDR3: CATSGAALEGYTF
DNA: TGTGCCACCAGTGGGGCAGCATTAGAAGGCTACACCTTC

D: TRBD2
V: TRBV20-1
J: TRBJ2-1
size: few
CDR3: CSARVPLAGTYNEQFF
DNA: TGCAGTGCTAGAGTGCCCTTAGCGGGTACCTACAATGAGCAGTTCTTC

D: NA
V: TRBV2
J: TRBJ2-2
size: NA
CDR3: CASSLRTASKSANTGELFF
DNA: TGTGCCAGCAGTCTTAGGACAGCTAGCAAATCCGCGAACACCGGGGAGCTGTTTTTT

D: TRBD2
V: TRBV20-1
J: TRBJ2-7
size: NA
CDR3: CSGGGAATHEQYF
DNA: TGCAGTGGGGGGGGAGCGGCCACCCACGAGCAGTACTTC

D: NA
V: TRBV2
J: TRBJ2-5
size: NA
CDR3: CASSEGARGEETQYF
DNA: TGTGCCAGCAGTGAGGGTGCTCGGGGAGAAGAGACCCAGTACTTC

D: NA
V: TRBV2
J: TRBJ2-7
size: NA
CDR3: CASSESGNYEQYF
DNA: TGTGCCAGCAGTGAATCTGGTAACTACGAGCAGTACTTC

D: NA
V: TRBV5-1
J: TRBJ2-3
size: many
CDR3: CASGEISGTDTQYF
DNA: TGCGCCAGCGGGGAGATTTCGGGCACAGATACGCAGTATTTT

D: NA
V: TRBV9
J: TRBJ1-4
size: NA
CDR3: CASSATREEKLFF
DNA: TGTGCCAGCAGCGCGACCCGGGAGGAAAAACTGTTTTTT

D: TRBD2
V: TRBV12-3/TRBV12-4
J: TRBJ2-1
size: NA
CDR3: CASSSPGSGSNNEQFF
DNA: TGTGCCAGCAGTTCCCCTGGGAGCGGGAGTAACAATGAGCAGTTCTTC

D: NA
V: TRBV5-1
J: TRBJ2-3
size: few
CDR3: CASSFTGTEADTQYF
DNA: TGCGCCAGCAGCTTCACCGGGACCGAGGCAGATACGCAGTATTTT

D: NA
V: TRBV10-2
J: TRBJ1-2
size: few
CDR3: CASIEARGYGYTF
DNA: TGCGCCAGCATAGAGGCGAGAGGTTATGGCTACACCTTC

D: NA
V: TRBV16
J: TRBJ1-1
size: few
CDR3: CASSHGREAFF
DNA: TGTGCCAGCAGCCACGGGCGCGAGGCTTTCTTT

D: NA
V: TRBV2
J: TRBJ2-7
size: NA
CDR3: CASEGGLNLLGYKQYF
DNA: TGTGCCAGTGAGGGAGGACTCAACCTTTTGGGATACAAGCAGTACTTC

D: TRBD2
V: TRBV5-6
J: TRBJ2-7
size: NA
CDR3: CASKKAGLNEQYF
DNA: TGTGCCAGCAAAAAAGCGGGGCTAAACGAGCAGTACTTC

D: NA
V: TRBV18
J: TRBJ2-2
size: NA
CDR3: CASSLELTTGELFF
DNA: TGTGCCAGCTCACTGGAGCTGACGACCGGGGAGCTGTTTTTT

D: NA
V: TRBV19
J: TRBJ2-7
size: NA
CDR3: CASSTLVSELAKSYEQYF
DNA: TGTGCCAGTAGTACCCTCGTTTCAGAGCTTGCGAAGTCCTACGAGCAGTACTTC

D: NA
V: TRBV5-5
J: TRBJ2-2
size: NA
CDR3: CASSLGGAAGELFF
DNA: TGTGCCAGCAGCTTGGGAGGAGCGGCCGGGGAGCTGTTTTTT

D: TRBD1
V: TRBV29-1
J: TRBJ1-1
size: NA
CDR3: CSGGQVNTEAFF
DNA: TGCAGCGGTGGACAGGTTAACACTGAAGCTTTCTTT

D: TRBD2
V: TRBV24-1
J: TRBJ2-1
size: few
CDR3: CATSGLAGGQGYNEQFF
DNA: TGTGCCACCAGTGGGCTAGCGGGAGGGCAGGGATACAATGAGCAGTTCTTC

D: NA
V: TRBV24-1
J: TRBJ1-5
size: few
CDR3: CATSEATVMGNQPQHF
DNA: TGTGCCACCAGTGAGGCGACAGTAATGGGCAATCAGCCCCAGCATTTT

D: TRBD2
V: TRBV20-1
J: TRBJ2-2
size: few
CDR3: CSARDFLAGTGELFF
DNA: TGCAGTGCTAGAGATTTTCTAGCGGGGACCGGGGAGCTGTTTTTT

D: TRBD2
V: TRBV3-1
J: TRBJ2-1
size: NA
CDR3: CASAGVSGRASNEQFF
DNA: TGTGCCAGCGCAGGGGTTAGCGGGAGGGCCTCGAATGAGCAGTTCTTC

D: TRBD2
V: TRBV15
J: TRBJ2-3
size: few
CDR3: CATSRGGRSQDTQYF
DNA: TGTGCCACCAGCAGGGGAGGGCGATCTCAAGATACGCAGTATTTT

D: NA
V: TRBV14
J: TRBJ1-6
size: few
CDR3: CASSQVRNSPLHF
DNA: TGTGCCAGCAGCCAAGTGAGGAATTCACCCCTCCACTTT

D: NA
V: TRBV20-1
J: TRBJ2-1
size: NA
CDR3: CSASLRPRSSYNEQFF
DNA: TGCAGTGCTAGTCTCCGCCCCAGGAGCTCCTACAATGAGCAGTTCTTC

D: TRBD1
V: TRBV5-1
J: TRBJ2-6
size: NA
CDR3: CASSLGPGQVLSGANVLTF
DNA: TGCGCCAGCAGCTTGGGCCCCGGACAGGTCCTCTCTGGGGCCAACGTCCTGACTTTC